These 26 T cell receptor beta chains were all obtained from the same sample, sequenced in a study of T cell responses to AZD1222 COVID-19 vaccine. Profiling relied on immunoSEQ multiplex PCR, and the TCRdb table lists in-frame clones only, not all of them. The table lists over 45,000 clones, around 90% of them singletons. Sequencing used peripheral blood, obtained on day 0 of AZD1222 vaccination. Receptors originate from an adult in good health.

The CDR3 loop reads CSVEAVGGYGYTF. The CDR3 DNA follows: TGCAGCGTTGAAGCGGTTGGAGGCTATGGCTACACCTTC. The chain recombines TRBV29-1 with TRBJ1-2; D is undetermined. The CDR3 is made up of 13 amino acids. Trimming removed 1 base from V and 4 bases from J, with 10 bases in between. Germline V gene lookup returns CDR1 SQVTM and CDR2 ANQGSEA.

The rearrangement uses TRBV7-6 and TRBJ2-3, with D perhaps matching TRBD1 or TRBD2 (5 bases each). Trimming removed 0 bases from V and 6 bases from J, with 7 bases in between. Looked up from germline, CDR1 is SGHVS and CDR2 is FNYEAQ. The CDR3 consists of 13 residues. The CDR3 nucleotides are TGTGCCAGCAGCTTAGCACGGGGCGATACGCAGTATTTT. Translated, it gives CASSLARGDTQYF.

The chain links TRBV5-1 to TRBJ2-2, with 8 nucleotides matching TRBD2. This CDR3 contains 15 residues. Unmatched junction bases numbered 3, after V lost 0 bases and J lost 5 bases. CDR1 is SGHRS and CDR2 is YFSETQ in the germline V gene. This chain's CDR3 is CASSLVGLVTGELFF. The CDR3 region has the DNA TGCGCCAGCAGCTTGGTGGGACTAGTTACCGGGGAGCTGTTTTTT.

V gene TRBV27 combines with J gene TRBJ2-6, with D perhaps TRBD2 (5 bases). The CDR3 sequence is 17 residues long. V gave up 2 bases and J gave up 2 bases, with 13 bases separating them. Germline V lookup: CDR1 MNHEY, CDR2 SMNVEV (reference sequence). This CDR3 is CASSLEAASPGANVLTF. CDR3 DNA sequence: TGTGCCAGCAGTTTAGAAGCGGCTAGCCCTGGGGCCAACGTCCTGACTTTC.

V usage is TRBV6-5 and J usage is TRBJ1-2; tentative D call: TRBD1 (6 bases). V was trimmed by 6 bases and J by 7 bases, leaving 12 bases between them. Looked up from germline, CDR1 is MNHEY and CDR2 is SVGAGI. The length of the CDR3 is 12 residues. The CDR3 protein is CASSRTVAGYTF. The CDR3, as DNA: TGTGCCAGCAGCCGGACAGTTGCTGGCTACACCTTC.

The CDR3 protein is CASSVTSGDTEAFF. In DNA, the CDR3 is TGTGCCAGCAGCGTTACCTCAGGGGACACTGAAGCTTTCTTT. J is TRBJ1-1 and V is TRBV9; a weak D match, TRBD1 (6 bases). Germline lookup yields CDR1 SGDLS and CDR2 YYNGEE. Trimming took 2 bases from V and 3 from J, leaving 11 bases between them. The CDR3 extends over 14 amino acids.

The V call is TRBV27, the J call TRBJ2-3; TRBD1 matches at 9 bases. Looked up from germline, CDR1 is MNHEY and CDR2 is SMNVEV (reference sequence). J lost 4 bases, V lost 5 bases, and 7 bases had no gene match. The CDR3 has 15 amino acids. The CDR3 nucleotides are TGTGCCAGCAGTCCGGGACAGGGAAGGGCAGATACGCAGTATTTT. Amino acid sequence: CASSPGQGRADTQYF.

V gene TRBV19 combines with J gene TRBJ2-5, with 7 bases lining up with TRBD1. CDR3 size: 15 residues. Germline V CDR1 and CDR2: LNHDA, SQIVND (reference sequence). J gave up 3 bases and V 2 bases, and 6 bases lay outside the gene matches. The CDR3 spells CASSISGTVKETQYF. In DNA, the CDR3 is TGTGCCAGTAGTATATCCGGGACAGTAAAAGAGACCCAGTACTTC.

The rearrangement links TRBV18 to TRBJ2-7; 9 nucleotides line up with TRBD1. Trimming took 4 bases from V and 7 from J; bases not matched to a gene: 5. Looked up from germline, CDR1 is KGHSH and CDR2 is LQKENI. The CDR3 contains 13 residues. The CDR3 loop is CASSLRTGDEQYF. The CDR3 DNA sequence: TGTGCCAGCTCACTACGGACAGGGGATGAGCAGTACTTC.

V gene TRBV10-3 combines with J gene TRBJ2-5; 7 bases agree with TRBD2. The CDR3 extends over 13 amino acids. CDR1 is ENHRY, CDR2 SYGVKD, per germline. With 6 bases clipped from V and 2 bases from J, the junction kept 3 bases outside the gene matches. The CDR3 bases are TGTGCCATCAGCCTAGCGGATCAAGAGACCCAGTACTTC. Its translation is CAISLADQETQYF.

J is TRBJ2-2 and V is TRBV11-1; D gene unclear. Germline V gene data show CDR1 as SGHAT and CDR2 as FQDESV (reference sequence). Between the trimmed V and J ends, which lost 1 base and 7 bases, there was a span of 7 bases. This CDR3 is 13 amino acids long. The CDR3: CASSLVFLGELFF. The CDR3 nucleotides are TGTGCCAGCAGCTTAGTCTTCCTCGGGGAGCTGTTTTTT.

The CDR3 protein is CASSPAGVRYGYTF. The CDR3 nucleotides are TGTGCCAGCAGCCCCGCCGGGGTTAGATATGGCTACACCTTC. This sequence joins TRBV6-6 and TRBJ1-2; no clear D gene. From germline, CDR1 is MNHNY and CDR2 SVGAGI (reference sequence). Trimming cost V 6 bases and J 5 bases, with 16 bases left between them. The length of the CDR3 is 14 residues.

The sample holds a few counts of this clone. The chain combines TRBV5-1 with TRBJ2-1; TRBD2 aligns across 7 bases. With 4 bases clipped from V and 4 bases from J, the junction kept 5 bases outside the gene matches. Looked up from germline, CDR1 is SGHRS and CDR2 is YFSETQ. The CDR3 consists of 14 residues. CDR3 nucleotide sequence: TGCGCCAGCAGCCCGGGGGGACGGTACAATGAGCAGTTCTTC. Amino acid sequence: CASSPGGRYNEQFF.

This chain uses TRBV10-3 with TRBJ2-1; 7 bases are shared with TRBD2. The CDR3 consists of 16 residues. Trimming removed 8 bases from V and 4 bases from J; junction bases left unmatched: 14. The germline gives CDR1 ENHRY, CDR2 SYGVKD. CDR3 in DNA: TGTGCCATCCGGGCCAGCGGGACTACACAATACAATGAGCAGTTCTTC. This codes for CAIRASGTTQYNEQFF.

V gene TRBV3-1 (or the pseudogene TRBV3-2) combines with J gene TRBJ2-1, with 10 nucleotides matching TRBD2. CDR1 LGHDT and CDR2 YNNKEL come from the germline V gene (reference sequence). The V gene end was trimmed by 4 bases and the J gene end by 4 bases; junction bases not matched to a gene: 7. The CDR3 consists of 16 residues. The CDR3: CASSRRWTSGYNEQFF. The CDR3 coding sequence is TGTGCCAGCAGCCGGCGCTGGACTAGCGGATACAATGAGCAGTTCTTC.

This chain links TRBV27 with TRBJ1-6; D possibly corresponds to TRBD1 (5 bases). Germline V gene data show CDR1 as MNHEY and CDR2 as SMNVEV (reference sequence). CDR3 length: 12 amino acids. The ends were cut back, 8 bases at V and 9 bases at J, with 11 bases in the middle. This CDR3 reads CASGALGSPLHF. The CDR3 nucleotides are TGTGCCAGCGGGGCGTTGGGTTCACCCCTCCACTTT.

The chain carries TRBV28 and TRBJ1-6; D possibly corresponds to TRBD1 (6 bases). The CDR3 contains 12 residues. V was trimmed by 5 bases and J by 13 bases, leaving 12 bases between them. Germline V CDR1 and CDR2: MDHEN, SYDVKM. The CDR3 is CASSQGLGPLHF. CDR3 DNA sequence: TGTGCCAGCAGTCAGGGGCTGGGGCCCCTCCACTTT.

V usage is TRBV7-6 and J usage is TRBJ1-2; the D gene is possibly TRBD1 (6 bases). V was cut by 1 base and J by 0 bases, with 12 bases left in between. The CDR3 has 16 amino acids. CDR1 and CDR2 (germline): SGHVS, FNYEAQ. The chain's CDR3 is CASSLGNRAANYGYTF. Here the CDR3 DNA reads TGTGCCAGCAGCTTAGGAAACAGGGCCGCTAACTATGGCTACACCTTC.

The chain has TRBV18 and TRBJ2-3; no definite D call. The germline V gene encodes CDR1 KGHSH and CDR2 LQKENI. The CDR3 has 15 amino acids. Deletions cut 4 bases from V and 1 base from J, with 12 bases between. The DNA for the CDR3 is TGTGCCAGCTCACGAAGGGTCTCGGGCACAGATACGCAGTATTTT. Its protein is CASSRRVSGTDTQYF. The full variable domain, in which reference TRBV18 and TRBJ2-3 provide the parts outside the CDR3, is NAGVMQNPRHLVRRRGQEARLRCSPMKGHSHVYWYRQLPEEGLKFMVYLQKENIIDESGMPKERFSAEFPKEGPSILRIQQVVRGDSAAYFCASSRRVSGTDTQYFGPGTRLTVL.

V is TRBV2 and J is TRBJ1-1; 7 bases are shared with TRBD1. The CDR3 consists of 14 residues. V shed 10 bases, J shed 4 bases, and the junction held 12 bases outside the gene matches. Germline CDR1 and CDR2: SNHLY and FYNNEI. The CDR3 sequence: CANAGAGGTTEAFF. Written as DNA, the CDR3 is TGTGCCAACGCGGGGGCAGGGGGGACCACTGAAGCTTTCTTT.

The rearrangement joins TRBV27 to TRBJ2-7; 7 bases align to TRBD1. This CDR3 comprises 15 residues. Germline V gives CDR1 MNHEY, CDR2 SMNVEV (reference sequence). V was pared by 4 bases and J by 1 base, with 7 bases of the junction left unmatched. CDR3 region: CASSSRLTGSYEQYF. The CDR3 coding sequence is TGTGCCAGCAGTTCTCGGTTGACAGGGTCCTACGAGCAGTACTTC.

V is TRBV11-2 and J is TRBJ1-1; D is ambiguous. V was pared by 7 bases and J by 8 bases, with 17 bases between. Germline assignment: CDR1 SGHAT and CDR2 FQNNGV. The CDR3 extends over 13 amino acids. The CDR3 bases are TGTGCCAGCAAATTTAATGACGTCCCGGAAGCTTTCTTT. Translating it yields CASKFNDVPEAFF.

The rearrangement joins TRBV3-1 (or the pseudogene TRBV3-2) to TRBJ2-5, with D uncertain. The CDR3 extends over 14 amino acids. V was trimmed by 2 bases and J by 5 bases, leaving 12 bases between them. From germline, CDR1 is LGHDT and CDR2 YNNKEL (reference sequence). Here the CDR3 reads CASSQKTAQETQYF. The CDR3 nucleotides read TGTGCCAGCAGCCAAAAAACAGCACAGGAGACCCAGTACTTC.

The rearrangement links TRBV3-1 (or the pseudogene TRBV3-2) to TRBJ1-3; possible D gene TRBD1, 5 bases. CDR1 and CDR2 from the germline V gene are LGHDT and YNNKEL (reference sequence). The CDR3 consists of 15 residues. The V end was cut by 6 bases, the J end by 4 bases, with 16 bases between. CDR3 nucleotide sequence: TGTGCCAGCAGTACATACAGGTCTCTGGGAAACACCATATATTTT. Its protein is CASSTYRSLGNTIYF.

This chain connects TRBV5-4 to TRBJ1-6; D possibly corresponds to TRBD1 (6 bases). Trimming pared 0 bases from V and 5 bases from J, leaving 9 bases between. The CDR3 sequence is 15 residues long. The V gene's germline CDR1 is SGHNT and CDR2 YYREEE (reference sequence). CDR3 amino acids: CASSLGQGNNSPLHF. CDR3 coding DNA: TGTGCCAGCAGCTTGGGCCAGGGGAATAATTCACCCCTCCACTTT.

V and J are TRBV5-6 and TRBJ2-1; 8 bases are shared with TRBD2. The CDR3 is made up of 15 amino acids. The V gene's germline CDR1 is SGHDT and CDR2 YYEEEE. V was clipped by 0 bases and J by 9 bases; unmatched bases: 8. The CDR3 DNA follows: TGTGCCAGCAGCTTGGGGGGGACTAGTTGGGTTGAGCAGTTCTTC. Translating it yields CASSLGGTSWVEQFF.